This T cell receptor (beta chain) was sequenced for a study of blood T cell repertoires in COVID-19. Only in-frame clones appear in the TCRdb table, and some are missing; sequencing was by immunoSEQ multiplex PCR. The data hold under 150,000 clones, with 75% to 90% observed a single time. Enrolment of Seattle patients took place during active infection, and they were followed longitudinally. The sample was peripheral blood. The sequence came from a woman in her sixties or seventies with COVID-19, enrolled during active disease.

CDR3 coding DNA: TGTGCCAGCAACTACAGGGGGGATCCCCTCTACACCTTC. This codes for CASNYRGDPLYTF. The rearrangement links TRBV2 to TRBJ1-2; 8 bases match TRBD1. There are 13 residues in the CDR3. The J segment lost 10 bases and the V segment lost 7 bases, leaving 11 bases of the junction unmatched. Germline CDR1 reads SNHLY; CDR2 reads FYNNEI.